A single TCR beta chain is shown here with its context. The antigen is undetermined. This sample is part of a study of T-cell reconstitution after alpha-beta-depleted transplantation in children. Germline V gene data show CDR1 as DFQATT and CDR2 as SNEGSKA (reference sequence). The junction had 9 bases not matched to a gene; V was cut back by 0 bases and J by 7 bases. This CDR3 is 15 amino acids long. Unique molecular identifiers tagged the TCRbeta library. TCRdb fed the PCR reads into MiXCR, producing one record per CDR3 protein. The repertoire holds hundreds of thousands of distinct CDR3 sequences, with around 13% as singletons. General study results and limits: The origin of high day-60 TCRbeta diversity in some patients lay in surviving recipient T cells and thymic progenitors. Expanded clones from the graft, numbering several hundred, reportedly supplied alpha-beta T cells about two months after transplant. Hyperexpanded clones declined; after one year, newly produced T cells mostly supplied diversity.

The source is a male patient younger than 18 who had a stem cell transplant for acute myeloid leukemia, so the T cells may come from the graft donor. This chain uses TRBV20-1 with TRBJ2-7; 10 nucleotides agree with TRBD1. The input for sequencing was PBMCs, mostly from graft donor cells, taken 360 days after TCRalphabeta/CD19-depleted stem cell transplant. In nucleotides, the CDR3 is TGCAGTGCTAGAGATCGGGACAGGGGAGTTAGGGAGCAGTACTTC. Amino acids: CSARDRDRGVREQYF.